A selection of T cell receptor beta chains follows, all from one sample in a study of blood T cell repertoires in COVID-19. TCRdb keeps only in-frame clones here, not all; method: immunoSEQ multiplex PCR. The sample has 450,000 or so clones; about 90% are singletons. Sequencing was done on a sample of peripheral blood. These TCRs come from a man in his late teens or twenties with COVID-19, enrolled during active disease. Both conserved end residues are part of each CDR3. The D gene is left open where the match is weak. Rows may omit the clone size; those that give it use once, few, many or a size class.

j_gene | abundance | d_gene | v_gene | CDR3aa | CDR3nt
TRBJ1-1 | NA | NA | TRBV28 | CASSLVTVTEAFF | TGTGCCAGCAGTTTGGTAACAGTCACTGAAGCTTTCTTT
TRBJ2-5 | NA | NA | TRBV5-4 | CASSLGSRWRGETQYF | TGTGCCAGCAGCTTGGGGTCCCGGTGGAGAGGGGAGACCCAGTACTTC
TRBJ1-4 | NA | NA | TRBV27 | CASQLQGSEKLFF | TGTGCCAGCCAACTACAGGGTTCTGAAAAACTGTTTTTT
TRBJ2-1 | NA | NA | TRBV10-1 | CASSEDPGGYNEQFF | TGCGCCAGCAGTGAAGACCCCGGGGGCTACAATGAGCAGTTCTTC
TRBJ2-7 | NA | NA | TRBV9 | CASSSGLPNYEQYF | TGTGCCAGCAGCTCGGGACTGCCGAACTACGAGCAGTACTTC
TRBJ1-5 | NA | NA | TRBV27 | CASSPGTKSNQPQHF | TGTGCCAGCAGCCCAGGGACAAAAAGCAATCAGCCCCAGCATTTT
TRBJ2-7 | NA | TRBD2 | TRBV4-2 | CASSQQPTSGRLGGNYEQYF | TGTGCCAGCAGCCAACAACCTACTAGCGGGAGGCTCGGGGGGAACTACGAGCAGTACTTC
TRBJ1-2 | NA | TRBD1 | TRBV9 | CASSDGQGSGYTF | TGTGCCAGCAGCGACGGACAGGGGAGCGGCTACACCTTC
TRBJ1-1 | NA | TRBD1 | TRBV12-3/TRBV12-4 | CASTTTGRTEAFF | TGTGCCAGCACTACGACAGGGCGTACTGAAGCTTTCTTT
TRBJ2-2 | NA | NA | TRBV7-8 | CASSLSPGQNTGELFF | TGTGCCAGCAGCTTATCCCCGGGACAGAACACCGGGGAGCTGTTTTTT
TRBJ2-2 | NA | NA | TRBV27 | CASSLYGANTGELFF | TGTGCCAGCAGTTTGTATGGAGCGAACACCGGGGAGCTGTTTTTT
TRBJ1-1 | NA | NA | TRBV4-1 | CDKGGVNTEAFF | TGCGATAAGGGCGGGGTGAACACTGAAGCTTTCTTT
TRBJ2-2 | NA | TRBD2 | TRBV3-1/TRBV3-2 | CASSQALGLAGGTGELFF | TGTGCCAGCAGCCAAGCCCTCGGGCTAGCGGGAGGGACCGGGGAGCTGTTTTTT
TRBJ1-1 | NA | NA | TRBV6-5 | CASSMTEYTEAFF | TGTGCCAGCAGCATGACAGAGTACACTGAAGCTTTCTTT
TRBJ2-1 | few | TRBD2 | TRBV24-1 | CATSQTSGSLNEQFF | TGTGCCACCAGTCAAACTAGCGGGAGTTTAAATGAGCAGTTCTTC
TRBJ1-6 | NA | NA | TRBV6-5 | CASYTGSYNSPLHF | TGTGCCAGCTACACAGGTTCCTATAATTCACCCCTCCACTTT
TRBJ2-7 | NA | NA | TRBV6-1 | CASSEAGQRGEQYF | TGTGCCAGCAGTGAAGCAGGCCAACGGGGGGAGCAGTACTTC
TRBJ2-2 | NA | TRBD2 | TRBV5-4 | CASSLGVAGYTGELFF | TGTGCCAGCAGCTTGGGGGTAGCGGGGTACACCGGGGAGCTGTTTTTT
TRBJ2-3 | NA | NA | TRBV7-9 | CASSYIRTDTQYF | TGTGCCAGCTCGTACATCCGCACAGATACGCAGTATTTT
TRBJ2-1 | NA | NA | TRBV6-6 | CASSPTSHRLSGEQFF | TGTGCCAGCAGCCCCACTAGCCACCGCCTCTCGGGTGAGCAGTTCTTC
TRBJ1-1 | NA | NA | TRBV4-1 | CASSQDTLRGGITEAFF | TGCGCCAGCAGCCAAGATACCCTCCGGGGCGGGATCACTGAAGCTTTCTTT